These 13 T cell receptor beta chains originate from one sample sequenced in a study of T cell changes during pregnancy in multiple sclerosis. Clones were read by immunoSEQ multiplex PCR, and TCRdb kept only the in-frame ones, dropping some. The sample lists approximately 100,000 clones, approximately 94% occurring once. Specimen: peripheral blood, collected before pregnancy. The receptor source for this set is a female donor with multiple sclerosis, enrolled in a pregnancy study.

This chain uses TRBV4-2 with TRBJ2-7, with D possibly TRBD1 on 5 matching bases. Per the germline V gene, CDR1 is LGHNA and CDR2 is YNFKEQ. Trimming took off 0 bases at V and 3 bases at J, with 6 bases between the two ends. This CDR3 contains 13 residues. CDR3 in DNA: TGTGCCAGCAGCCAAGATCAGGGCTACGAGCAGTACTTC. This sequence encodes CASSQDQGYEQYF.

The gene calls are TRBV21-1 and TRBJ2-1; the table's D call of TRBD1 was not tested on the DNA. TRBV21-1 constitutes a pseudogene. The CDR3 is made up of 14 amino acids. The CDR3 loop is CASSHRYSYNEQFF. In DNA form, the CDR3 reads TGTGCCAGCAGCCACAGGTACTCCTACAATGAGCAGTTCTTC.

The chain combines TRBV6-5 with TRBJ2-7; 8 bases match TRBD2. The CDR3 has 14 residues. Losses at the gene ends were 4 bases for V and 6 bases for J; bases not matched to a gene: 8. CDR1 and CDR2 from the germline V gene are MNHEY and SVGAGI. This chain's CDR3 is CASSSPRTSREQYF. The CDR3 coding sequence is TGTGCCAGCAGTTCCCCCCGGACTAGCCGCGAGCAGTACTTC.

This rearrangement joins TRBV28 to TRBJ2-5, with a weak D call TRBD2 (5 bases). CDR1 and CDR2 (germline): MDHEN, SYDVKM. V shed 6 bases and J shed 2 bases, with 7 bases lying between them. The CDR3 covers 12 residues. The CDR3 loop is CASSGVQETQYF. The CDR3 bases are TGTGCCAGCAGCGGGGTACAAGAGACCCAGTACTTC. The full variable domain, its missing parts supplied by reference TRBV28 and TRBJ2-5, is DVKVTQSSRYLVKRTGEKVFLECVQDMDHENMFWYRQDPGLGLRLIYFSYDVKMKEKGDIPEGYSVSREKKERFSLILESASTNQTSMYLCASSGVQETQYFGPGTRLLVL.

This chain connects TRBV30 to TRBJ2-7; 8 nucleotides line up with TRBD1. The V segment lost 1 base and the J segment 3 bases; nucleotides outside the gene matches: 8. The V gene's germline CDR1 is GTSNPN and CDR2 SVGIG (reference sequence). This CDR3 region has 15 residues. CDR3 residues: CAWSGVRGRIYEQYF. The CDR3, as DNA: TGTGCCTGGAGTGGGGTCAGGGGGCGAATCTACGAGCAGTACTTC.

This chain uses TRBV4-2 with TRBJ2-4, with D uncertain. The V gene lost 5 bases and the J gene lost 0 bases, with 17 bases spanning the gap. The CDR3 consists of 17 residues. Germline lookup yields CDR1 LGHNA and CDR2 YNFKEQ. CDR3 residues: CASSIPAGRRAKNIQYF. For the CDR3, the DNA is TGTGCCAGCAGCATACCAGCAGGCCGGCGAGCCAAAAACATTCAGTACTTC.

The rearrangement links TRBV19 to TRBJ2-1, with 12 bases identical to TRBD2. CDR1 is LNHDA and CDR2 is SQIVND in the germline V gene (reference sequence). This CDR3 is 16 amino acids long. After removal of 7 bases from V and 11 bases from J, the junction contained 15 bases not matched to a gene. As DNA, the CDR3 is TGTGCCAGTATTTCCAGGTACTCCGGGACTAGCGGGCAGCAGTTCTTC. Encoded protein: CASISRYSGTSGQQFF.

The chain's CDR3 is CASRADSNYGYTF. Written as DNA, the CDR3 is TGTGCCAGCAGAGCTGACAGTAACTATGGCTACACCTTC. The chain combines TRBV27 with TRBJ1-2; TRBD1 is a possible D gene (5 bases). V was cut by 6 bases and J by 1 base, with 9 bases left in between. CDR1 is MNHEY and CDR2 is SMNVEV in the germline V gene (reference sequence). This CDR3 is 13 amino acids long.

The chain employs TRBV11-1 and TRBJ2-7; 10 bases are shared with TRBD1. Trimming took 5 bases from V and 2 from J; bases not matched to a gene: 3. The CDR3 length is 14 residues. The V gene's germline CDR1 is SGHAT and CDR2 FQDESV (reference sequence). The CDR3 nucleotides read TGTGCCAGCAGCCCCGGACAGGGGGCCTACGAGCAGTACTTC. This translates into CASSPGQGAYEQYF.

V and J are TRBV5-4 and TRBJ1-1, with D tentatively TRBD1 (5 bases). The CDR3 is made up of 13 amino acids. V was shortened by 2 bases and J by 3 bases, with 8 bases between the two germline ends. The germline gives CDR1 SGHNT, CDR2 YYREEE (reference sequence). CDR3 DNA sequence: TGTGCCAGCAGCTTCGGGGGGTACACTGAAGCTTTCTTT. Encoded protein: CASSFGGYTEAFF.

The chain couples TRBV28 to TRBJ1-5; D is unclear. The V and J ends lost 6 bases and 7 bases respectively, with 10 bases between them. The germline CDR1 and CDR2 sequences are MDHEN and SYDVKM. The CDR3 runs to 12 residues. CDR3 bases: TGTGCCAGCAGGCCCGCCGGGCAGCCCCAGCATTTT. It translates to CASRPAGQPQHF.

The chain employs TRBV6-5 and TRBJ1-5; the D gene is possibly TRBD1 (6 bases). CDR1 and CDR2 (germline): MNHEY, SVGAGI. With 6 bases removed from V and 3 bases from J, the gap between germline ends came to 12 bases. The CDR3 is made up of 14 amino acids. The CDR3 region is CASRAPGANQPQHF. CDR3 nucleotides: TGTGCCAGCAGGGCCCCAGGGGCCAATCAGCCCCAGCATTTT.

This chain connects TRBV27 to TRBJ2-7; 8 nucleotides align to TRBD2. The ends lost 2 bases at V and 6 bases at J; junction bases unmatched: 6. The CDR3 covers 14 residues. Germline loops: CDR1 MNHEY, CDR2 SMNVEV (reference sequence). The CDR3 nucleotides are TGTGCCAGCAGTTTAACGGGGCGGGGGGCCGAGCAGTACTTC. It codes for CASSLTGRGAEQYF.